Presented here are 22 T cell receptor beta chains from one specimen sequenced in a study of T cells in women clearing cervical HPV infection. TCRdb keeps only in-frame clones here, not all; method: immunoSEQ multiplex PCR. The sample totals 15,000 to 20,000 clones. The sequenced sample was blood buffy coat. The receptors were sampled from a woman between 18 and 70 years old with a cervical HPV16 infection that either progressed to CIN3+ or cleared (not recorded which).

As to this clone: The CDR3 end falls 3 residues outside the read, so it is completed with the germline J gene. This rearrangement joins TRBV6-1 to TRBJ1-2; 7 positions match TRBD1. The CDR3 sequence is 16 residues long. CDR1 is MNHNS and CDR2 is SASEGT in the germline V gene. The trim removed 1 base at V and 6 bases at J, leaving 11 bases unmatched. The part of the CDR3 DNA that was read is TGTGCCAGCAGTGAAGGATACAGGGGTCGGGTAAATGGC. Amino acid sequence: CASSEGYRGRVNG. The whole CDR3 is CASSEGYRGRVNGYTF.

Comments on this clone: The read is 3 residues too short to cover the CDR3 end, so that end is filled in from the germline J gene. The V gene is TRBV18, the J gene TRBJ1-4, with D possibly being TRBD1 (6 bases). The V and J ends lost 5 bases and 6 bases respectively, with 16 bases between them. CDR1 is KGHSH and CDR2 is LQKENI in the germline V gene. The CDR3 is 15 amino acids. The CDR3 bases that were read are TGTGCCAGCTCATCGGCCAGGGGTCCGGATGAAAAA. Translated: CASSSARGPDEK. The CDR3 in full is CASSSARGPDEKLFF. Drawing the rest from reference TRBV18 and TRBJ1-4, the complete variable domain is NAGVMQNPRHLVRRRGQEARLRCSPMKGHSHVYWYRQLPEEGLKFMVYLQKENIIDESGMPKERFSAEFPKEGPSILRIQQVVRGDSAAYFCASSSARGPDEKLFFGSGTQLSVL.

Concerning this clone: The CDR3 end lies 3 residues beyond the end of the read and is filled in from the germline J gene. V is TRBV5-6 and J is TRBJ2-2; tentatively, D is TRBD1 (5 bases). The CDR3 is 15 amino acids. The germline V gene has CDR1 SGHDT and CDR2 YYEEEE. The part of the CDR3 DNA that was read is TGTGCCAGCAGCTTGGGAAACTCTGGGGCCAACGTG. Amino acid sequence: CASSLGNSGANV. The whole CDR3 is CASSLGNSGANVLFF. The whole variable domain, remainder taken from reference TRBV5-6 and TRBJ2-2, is DAGVTQSPTHLIKTRGQQVTLRCSPKSGHDTVSWYQQALGQGPQFIFQYYEEEERQRGNFPDRFSGHQFPNYSSELNVNALLLGDSALYLCASSLGNSGANVLFFGEGSRLTVL.

CDR3 sequence: CASSLLGQGAGEQYF. The part of the CDR3 DNA that was read is TGCGCCAGCAGCTTGTTGGGACAGGGGGCTGGCGAG. The J gene is TRBJ2-7, the V gene TRBV5-1; 12 positions agree with TRBD1. Sequencing ends 3 residues short of the CDR3 end; the germline J gene provides the rest. Trimming at V came to 1 base and at J to 6 bases, leaving 5 bases not matched to a gene. CDR1 and CDR2 from the germline V gene are SGHRS and YFSETQ. The CDR3 consists of 15 residues.

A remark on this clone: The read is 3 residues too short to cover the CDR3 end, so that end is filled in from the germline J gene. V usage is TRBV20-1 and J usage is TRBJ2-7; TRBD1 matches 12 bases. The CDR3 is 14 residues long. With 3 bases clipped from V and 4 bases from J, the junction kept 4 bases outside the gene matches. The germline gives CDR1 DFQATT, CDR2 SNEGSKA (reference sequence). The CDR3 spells CSASRDRGPYEQYF. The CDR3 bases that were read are TGCAGTGCTAGCCGGGACAGGGGGCCGTACGAG.

This chain's CDR3 is CASSDGALAGAEYNEQFF. CDR3 DNA (partial): TGTGCCAGTAGCGATGGAGCACTAGCGGGGGCGGAGTACAATGAG. This sequence joins TRBV19 and TRBJ2-1; TRBD2 matches 11 bases. The observed sequence ends 3 residues before the CDR3 terminus, with the missing tail filled in from the germline J gene. Germline V CDR1 and CDR2: LNHDA, SQIVND (reference sequence). Trimming removed 6 bases from V and 4 bases from J; junction bases left unmatched: 14. CDR3 length: 18 residues.

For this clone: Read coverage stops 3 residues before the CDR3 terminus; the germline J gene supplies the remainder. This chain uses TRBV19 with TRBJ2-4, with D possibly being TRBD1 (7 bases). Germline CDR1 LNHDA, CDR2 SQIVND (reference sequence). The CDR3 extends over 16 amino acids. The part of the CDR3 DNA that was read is TGTGCCAGTGCACAGGGAGGCAGGGGGAATAGTGGTGGT. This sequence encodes CASAQGGRGNSGG. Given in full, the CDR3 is CASAQGGRGNSGGQYF.

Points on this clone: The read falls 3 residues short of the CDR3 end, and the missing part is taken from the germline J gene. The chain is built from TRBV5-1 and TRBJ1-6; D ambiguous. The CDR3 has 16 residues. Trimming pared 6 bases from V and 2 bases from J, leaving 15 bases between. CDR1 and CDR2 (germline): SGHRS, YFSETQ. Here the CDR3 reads CASTFEGAAYNSPLHF. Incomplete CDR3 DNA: TGCGCCAGCACCTTCGAGGGAGCGGCCTATAATTCACCC.

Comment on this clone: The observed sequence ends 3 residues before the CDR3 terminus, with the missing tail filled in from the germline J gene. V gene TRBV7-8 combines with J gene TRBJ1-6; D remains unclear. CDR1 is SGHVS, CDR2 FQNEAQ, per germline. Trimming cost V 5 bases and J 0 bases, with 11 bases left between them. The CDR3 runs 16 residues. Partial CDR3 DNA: TGTGCCAGCAGCCCCACGGTGAGCTCCTATAATTCACCC. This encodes CASSPTVSSYNSP. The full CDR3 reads CASSPTVSSYNSPLHF.

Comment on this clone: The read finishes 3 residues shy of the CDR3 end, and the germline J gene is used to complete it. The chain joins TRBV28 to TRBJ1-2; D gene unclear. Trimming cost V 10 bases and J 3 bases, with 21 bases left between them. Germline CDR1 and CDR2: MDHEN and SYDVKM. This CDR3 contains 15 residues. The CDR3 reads CAITSWSTGDYGYTF. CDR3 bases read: TGTGCCATCACGTCTTGGAGCACCGGGGACTATGGC.

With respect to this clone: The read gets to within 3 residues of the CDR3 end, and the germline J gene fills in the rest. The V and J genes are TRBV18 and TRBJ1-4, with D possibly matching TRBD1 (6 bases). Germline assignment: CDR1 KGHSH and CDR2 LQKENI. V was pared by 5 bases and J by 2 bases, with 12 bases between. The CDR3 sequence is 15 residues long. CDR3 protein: CASSEFQGTNEKLFF. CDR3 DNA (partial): TGTGCCAGCTCAGAATTTCAGGGGACTAATGAAAAA. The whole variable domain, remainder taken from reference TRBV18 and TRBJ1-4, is NAGVMQNPRHLVRRRGQEARLRCSPMKGHSHVYWYRQLPEEGLKFMVYLQKENIIDESGMPKERFSAEFPKEGPSILRIQQVVRGDSAAYFCASSEFQGTNEKLFFGSGTQLSVL.

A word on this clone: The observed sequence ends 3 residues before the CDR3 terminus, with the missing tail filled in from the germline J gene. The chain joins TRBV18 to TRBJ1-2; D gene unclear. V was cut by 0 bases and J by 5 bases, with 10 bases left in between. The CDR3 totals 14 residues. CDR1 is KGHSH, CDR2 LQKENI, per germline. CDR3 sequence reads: CASSPPSDEYGYTF. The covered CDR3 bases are TGTGCCAGCTCACCACCATCAGATGAGTATGGC. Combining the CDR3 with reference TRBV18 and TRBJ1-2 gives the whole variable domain NAGVMQNPRHLVRRRGQEARLRCSPMKGHSHVYWYRQLPEEGLKFMVYLQKENIIDESGMPKERFSAEFPKEGPSILRIQQVVRGDSAAYFCASSPPSDEYGYTFGSGTRLTVV.

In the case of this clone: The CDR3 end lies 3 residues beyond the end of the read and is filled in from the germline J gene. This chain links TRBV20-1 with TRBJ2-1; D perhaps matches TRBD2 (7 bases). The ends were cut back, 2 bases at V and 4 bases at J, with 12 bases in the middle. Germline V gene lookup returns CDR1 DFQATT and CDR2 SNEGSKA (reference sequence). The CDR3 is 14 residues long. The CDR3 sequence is CSARRGGYYNEQFF. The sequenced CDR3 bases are TGCAGTGCTAGAAGGGGGGGTTATTACAATGAG.

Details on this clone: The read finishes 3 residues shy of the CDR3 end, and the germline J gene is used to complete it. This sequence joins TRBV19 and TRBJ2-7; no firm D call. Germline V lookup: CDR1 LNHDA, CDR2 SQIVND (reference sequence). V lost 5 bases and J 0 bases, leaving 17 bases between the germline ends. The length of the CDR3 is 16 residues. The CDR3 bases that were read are TGTGCCAGTAGTGAGGCTTTTTTCTCAGACTCCTACGAG. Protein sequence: CASSEAFFSDSYE. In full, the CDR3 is CASSEAFFSDSYEQYF.

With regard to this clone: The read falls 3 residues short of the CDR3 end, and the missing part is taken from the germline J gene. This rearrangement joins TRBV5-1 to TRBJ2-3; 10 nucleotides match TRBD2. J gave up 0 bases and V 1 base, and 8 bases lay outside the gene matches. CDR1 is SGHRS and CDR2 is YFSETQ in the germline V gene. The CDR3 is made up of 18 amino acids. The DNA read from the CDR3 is TGCGCCAGCAGCTTGCTCGGTAGCGGGGGGATAAGCACAGATACG. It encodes CASSLLGSGGISTDT. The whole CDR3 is CASSLLGSGGISTDTQYF.

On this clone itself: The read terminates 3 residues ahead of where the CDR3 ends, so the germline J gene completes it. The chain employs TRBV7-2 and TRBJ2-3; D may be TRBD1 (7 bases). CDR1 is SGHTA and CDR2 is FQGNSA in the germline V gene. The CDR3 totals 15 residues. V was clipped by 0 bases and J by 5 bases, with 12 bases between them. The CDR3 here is CASSLASRGVDTQYF. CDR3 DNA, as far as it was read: TGTGCCAGCAGCTTAGCGAGCAGGGGGGTAGATACG.

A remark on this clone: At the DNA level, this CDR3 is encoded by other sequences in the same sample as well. The chain's CDR3 is CSARVGLGANQPQHF. The CDR3 bases that were read are TGCAGTGCTAGGGTAGGATTGGGCGCGAATCAGCCC. The chain carries TRBV20-1 and TRBJ1-5; D is unclear. The read is 3 residues too short to cover the CDR3 end, so that end is filled in from the germline J gene. Germline V gives CDR1 DFQATT, CDR2 SNEGSKA (reference sequence). Trimming shortened V by 3 bases and J by 4 bases, and 16 bases separated the two germline ends. This CDR3 is built from 15 residues.

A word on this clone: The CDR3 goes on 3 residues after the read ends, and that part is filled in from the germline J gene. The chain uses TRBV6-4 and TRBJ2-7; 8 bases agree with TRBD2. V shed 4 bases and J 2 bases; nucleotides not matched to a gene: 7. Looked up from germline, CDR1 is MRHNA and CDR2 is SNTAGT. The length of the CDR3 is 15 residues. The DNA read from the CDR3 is TGTGCCAGCAGTGTCGAGGCGGGGGGAACCTACGAG. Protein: CASSVEAGGTYE. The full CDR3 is CASSVEAGGTYEQYF.

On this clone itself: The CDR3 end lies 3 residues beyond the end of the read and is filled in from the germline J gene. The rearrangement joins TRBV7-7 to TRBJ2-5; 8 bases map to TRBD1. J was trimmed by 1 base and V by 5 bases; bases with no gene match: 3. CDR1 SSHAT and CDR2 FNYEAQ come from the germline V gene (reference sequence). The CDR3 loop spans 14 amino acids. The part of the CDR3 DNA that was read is TGTGCCAGCAGCGCCGGGACAGGCCAAGAGACC. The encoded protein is CASSAGTGQET. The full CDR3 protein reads CASSAGTGQETQYF.

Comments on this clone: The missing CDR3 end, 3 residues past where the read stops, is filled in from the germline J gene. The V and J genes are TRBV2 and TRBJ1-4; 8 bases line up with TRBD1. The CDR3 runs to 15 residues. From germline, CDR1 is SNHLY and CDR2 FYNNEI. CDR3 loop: CASNLGQGVSSPLFF. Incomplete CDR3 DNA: TGTGCCAGCAACCTTGGACAGGGAGTATCCTCACCA.

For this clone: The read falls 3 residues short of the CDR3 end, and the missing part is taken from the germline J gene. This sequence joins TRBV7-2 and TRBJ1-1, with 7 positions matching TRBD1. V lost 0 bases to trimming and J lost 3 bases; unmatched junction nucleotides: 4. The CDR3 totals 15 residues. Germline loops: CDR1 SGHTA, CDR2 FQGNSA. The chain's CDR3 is CASSLARGPHTEAFF. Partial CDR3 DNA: TGTGCCAGCAGCTTAGCGAGGGGGCCCCACACTGAA.

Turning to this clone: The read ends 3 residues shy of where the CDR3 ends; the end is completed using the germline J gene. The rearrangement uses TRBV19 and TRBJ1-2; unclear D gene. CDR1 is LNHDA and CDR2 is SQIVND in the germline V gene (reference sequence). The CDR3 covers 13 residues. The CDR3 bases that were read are TGTGCCAGTAGTCCCCCAGCCACAGATACC. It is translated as CASSPPATDT. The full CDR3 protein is CASSPPATDTYTF.